Included here is one T cell receptor beta chain sequence, with context. Since a much larger clone is just one base distant, this may be a read error. The record originates from a study of molecular identifiers for immune sequencing clone quantification. The CDR3 has 16 residues. Germline V gene sequence: CDR1 SEHNR, CDR2 FQNEAQ (reference sequence). With listed TCR primers and previously described methods, bulk TCR libraries were prepared. From the PCR reads, TCRdb called clonotypes with MiXCR, one entry per CDR3 protein. The data contain approximately 97,000 distinct CDR3 sequences, about 24% of them singletons. A CD8+CD4-CCR7+CD45RA+ phenotype served as the sorting definition for naive CD8 T cells.

The sample comprised naive CD8+ T cells from blood, with Jurkat cell RNA spiked in. Regarding subset: FACS-sorted CD8+CD4-CCR7+CD45RA+ naive T cells. The rearrangement uses TRBV7-9 and TRBJ2-5; possible D gene TRBD2, 5 bases. The clonotype was recovered from a human donor in good health. Some libraries in this study had Jurkat cell RNA spiked in. The DNA for the CDR3 is TGTGCCAACAGCCCCCGGGGTTTCACACACCAAGAGACCCAGTACTTC. Encoded protein: CANSPRGFTHQETQYF.